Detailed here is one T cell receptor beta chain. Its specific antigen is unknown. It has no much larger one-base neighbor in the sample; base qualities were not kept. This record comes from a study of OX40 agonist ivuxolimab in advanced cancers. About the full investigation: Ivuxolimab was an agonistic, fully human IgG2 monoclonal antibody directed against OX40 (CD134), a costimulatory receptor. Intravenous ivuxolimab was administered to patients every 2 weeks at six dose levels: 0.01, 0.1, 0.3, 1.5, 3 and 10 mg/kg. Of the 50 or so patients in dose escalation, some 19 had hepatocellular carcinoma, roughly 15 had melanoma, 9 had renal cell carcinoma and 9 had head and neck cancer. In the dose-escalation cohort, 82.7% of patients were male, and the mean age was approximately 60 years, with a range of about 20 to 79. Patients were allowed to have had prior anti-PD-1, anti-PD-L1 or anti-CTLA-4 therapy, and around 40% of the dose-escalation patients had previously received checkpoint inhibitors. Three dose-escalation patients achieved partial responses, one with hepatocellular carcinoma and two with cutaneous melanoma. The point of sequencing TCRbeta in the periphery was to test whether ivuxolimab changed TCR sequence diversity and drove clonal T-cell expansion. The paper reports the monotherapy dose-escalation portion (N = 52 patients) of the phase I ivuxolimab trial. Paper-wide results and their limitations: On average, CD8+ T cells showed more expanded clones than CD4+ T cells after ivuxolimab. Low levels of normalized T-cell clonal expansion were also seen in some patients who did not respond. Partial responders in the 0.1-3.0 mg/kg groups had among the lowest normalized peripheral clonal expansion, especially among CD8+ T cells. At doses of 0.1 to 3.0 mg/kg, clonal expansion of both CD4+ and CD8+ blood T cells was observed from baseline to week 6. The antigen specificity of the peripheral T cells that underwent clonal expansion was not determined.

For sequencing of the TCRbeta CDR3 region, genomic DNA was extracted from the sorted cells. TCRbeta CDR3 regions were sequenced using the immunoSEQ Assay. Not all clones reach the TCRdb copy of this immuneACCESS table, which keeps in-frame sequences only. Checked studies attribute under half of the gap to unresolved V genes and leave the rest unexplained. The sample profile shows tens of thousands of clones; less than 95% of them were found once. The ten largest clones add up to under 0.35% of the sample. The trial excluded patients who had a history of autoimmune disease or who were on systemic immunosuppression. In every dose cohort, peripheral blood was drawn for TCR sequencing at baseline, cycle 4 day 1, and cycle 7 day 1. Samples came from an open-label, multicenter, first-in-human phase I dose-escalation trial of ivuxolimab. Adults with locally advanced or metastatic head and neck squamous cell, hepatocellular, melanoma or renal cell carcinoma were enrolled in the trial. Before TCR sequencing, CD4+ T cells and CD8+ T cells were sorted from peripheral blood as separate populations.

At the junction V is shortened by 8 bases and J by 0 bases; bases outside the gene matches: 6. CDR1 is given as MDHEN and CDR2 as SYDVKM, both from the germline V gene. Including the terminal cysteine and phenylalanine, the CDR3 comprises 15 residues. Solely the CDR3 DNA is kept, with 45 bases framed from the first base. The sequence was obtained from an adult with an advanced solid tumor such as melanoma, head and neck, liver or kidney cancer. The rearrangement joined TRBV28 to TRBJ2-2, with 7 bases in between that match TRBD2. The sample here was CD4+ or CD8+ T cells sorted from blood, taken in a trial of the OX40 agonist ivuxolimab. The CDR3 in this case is CASQLGGANTGELFF. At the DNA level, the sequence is TGTGCCAGCCAGTTGGGGGGGGCGAACACCGGGGAGCTGTTTTTT.